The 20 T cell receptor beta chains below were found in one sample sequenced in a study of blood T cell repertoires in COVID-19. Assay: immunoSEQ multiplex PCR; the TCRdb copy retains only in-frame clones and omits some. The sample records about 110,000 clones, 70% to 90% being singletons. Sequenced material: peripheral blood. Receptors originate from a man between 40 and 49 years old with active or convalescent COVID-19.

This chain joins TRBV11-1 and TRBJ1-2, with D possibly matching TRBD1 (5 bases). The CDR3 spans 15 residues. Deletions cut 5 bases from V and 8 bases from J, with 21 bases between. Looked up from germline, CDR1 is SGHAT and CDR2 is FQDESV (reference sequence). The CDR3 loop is CASSRSEGRVSGYTF. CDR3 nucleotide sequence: TGTGCCAGCAGCCGTTCGGAGGGCAGGGTCAGCGGCTACACCTTC.

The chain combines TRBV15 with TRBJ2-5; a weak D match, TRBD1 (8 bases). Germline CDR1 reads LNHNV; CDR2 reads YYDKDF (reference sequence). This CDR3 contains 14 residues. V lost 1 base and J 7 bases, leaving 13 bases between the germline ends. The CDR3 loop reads CATSRVDREGTQYF. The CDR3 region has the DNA TGTGCCACCAGCAGAGTGGACAGGGAGGGGACCCAGTACTTC.

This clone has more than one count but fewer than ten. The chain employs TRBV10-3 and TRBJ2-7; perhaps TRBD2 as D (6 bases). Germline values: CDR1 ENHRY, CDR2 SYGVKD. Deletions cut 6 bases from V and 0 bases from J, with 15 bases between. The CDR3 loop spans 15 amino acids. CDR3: CAISRDWTSSYEQYF. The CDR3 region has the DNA TGTGCCATCAGCCGGGACTGGACGAGCTCCTACGAGCAGTACTTC.

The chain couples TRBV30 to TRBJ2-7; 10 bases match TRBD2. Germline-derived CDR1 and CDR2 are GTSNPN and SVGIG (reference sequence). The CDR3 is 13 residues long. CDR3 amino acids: CGAGTSDSYEQYF. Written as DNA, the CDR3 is TGTGGGGCCGGGACTAGCGACTCCTACGAGCAGTACTTC.

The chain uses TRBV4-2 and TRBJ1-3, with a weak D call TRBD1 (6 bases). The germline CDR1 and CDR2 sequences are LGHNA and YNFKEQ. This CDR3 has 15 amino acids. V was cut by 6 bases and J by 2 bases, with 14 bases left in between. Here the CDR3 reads CASRNSAGAGNTIYF. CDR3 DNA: TGTGCCAGCAGGAACTCAGCAGGGGCTGGAAACACCATATATTTT.

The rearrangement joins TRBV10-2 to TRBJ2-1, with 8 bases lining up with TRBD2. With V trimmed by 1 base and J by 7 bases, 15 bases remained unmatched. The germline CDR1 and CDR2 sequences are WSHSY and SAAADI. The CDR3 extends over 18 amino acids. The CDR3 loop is CASSEFTGPGGNSNEQFF. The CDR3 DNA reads TGCGCCAGCAGTGAGTTTACCGGGCCGGGGGGGAATTCGAATGAGCAGTTCTTC.

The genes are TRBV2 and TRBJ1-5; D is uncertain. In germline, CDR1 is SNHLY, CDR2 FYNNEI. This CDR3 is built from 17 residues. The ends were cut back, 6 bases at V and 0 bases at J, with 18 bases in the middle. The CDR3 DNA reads TGTGCCAGCAGAGAGAGCCCGACTCTCAATAGCAATCAGCCCCAGCATTTT. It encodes CASRESPTLNSNQPQHF.

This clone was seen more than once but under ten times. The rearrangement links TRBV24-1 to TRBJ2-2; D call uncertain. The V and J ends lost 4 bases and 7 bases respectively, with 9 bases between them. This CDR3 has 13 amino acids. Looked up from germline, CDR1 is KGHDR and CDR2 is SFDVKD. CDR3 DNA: TGTGCCACCAGTGACCCTTTCGGCGGGGAGCTGTTTTTT. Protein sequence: CATSDPFGGELFF.

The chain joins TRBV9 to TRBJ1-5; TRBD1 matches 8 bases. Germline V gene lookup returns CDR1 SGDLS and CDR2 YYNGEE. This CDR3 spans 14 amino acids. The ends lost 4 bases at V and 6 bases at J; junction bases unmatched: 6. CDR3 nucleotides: TGTGCCAGCAGCTGGGGACAGGACGGTCAGCCCCAGCATTTT. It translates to CASSWGQDGQPQHF.

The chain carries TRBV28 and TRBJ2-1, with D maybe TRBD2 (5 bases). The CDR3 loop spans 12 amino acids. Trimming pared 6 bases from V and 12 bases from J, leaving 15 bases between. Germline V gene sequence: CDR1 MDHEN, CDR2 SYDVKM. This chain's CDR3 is CASSLPRGGQFF. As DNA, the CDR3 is TGTGCCAGCAGCCTGCCCAGAGGAGGGCAGTTCTTC.

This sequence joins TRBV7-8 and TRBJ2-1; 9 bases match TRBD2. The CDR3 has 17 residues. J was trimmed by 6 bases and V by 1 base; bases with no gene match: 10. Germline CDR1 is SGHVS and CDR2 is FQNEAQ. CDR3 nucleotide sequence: TGTGCCAGCAGCTTAGGCCCCCTTAGCGGGAGTGGCAATGAGCAGTTCTTC. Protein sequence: CASSLGPLSGSGNEQFF.

CDR3 DNA sequence: TGTGCCAGCTCACCTTACGAGACAGGAGGAGACACTGAAGCTTTCTTT. The encoded protein is CASSPYETGGDTEAFF. The chain is built from TRBV18 and TRBJ1-1; a possible D gene is TRBD1 (6 bases). Per the germline V gene, CDR1 is KGHSH and CDR2 is LQKENI. V was clipped by 3 bases and J by 3 bases, with 17 bases between them. This CDR3 comprises 16 residues. Full variable domain (missing parts from reference TRBV18 and TRBJ1-1): NAGVMQNPRHLVRRRGQEARLRCSPMKGHSHVYWYRQLPEEGLKFMVYLQKENIIDESGMPKERFSAEFPKEGPSILRIQQVVRGDSAAYFCASSPYETGGDTEAFFGQGTRLTVV.

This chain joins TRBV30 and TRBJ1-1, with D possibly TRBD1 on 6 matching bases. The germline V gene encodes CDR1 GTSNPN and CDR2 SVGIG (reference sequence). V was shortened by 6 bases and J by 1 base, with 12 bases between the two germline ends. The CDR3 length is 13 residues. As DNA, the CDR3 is TGTGCCTGCCAGAGACAGGAGAACACTGAAGCTTTCTTT. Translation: CACQRQENTEAFF.

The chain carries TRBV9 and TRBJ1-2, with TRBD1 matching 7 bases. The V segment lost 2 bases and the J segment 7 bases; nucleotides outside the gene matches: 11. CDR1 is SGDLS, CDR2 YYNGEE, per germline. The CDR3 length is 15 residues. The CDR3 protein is CASSVESGTVGGYTF. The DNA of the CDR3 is TGTGCCAGCAGCGTCGAATCCGGGACAGTTGGTGGCTACACCTTC.

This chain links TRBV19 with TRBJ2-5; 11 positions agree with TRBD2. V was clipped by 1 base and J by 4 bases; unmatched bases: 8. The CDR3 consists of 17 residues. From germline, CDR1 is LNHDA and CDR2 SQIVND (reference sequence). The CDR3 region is CASSIGILAGAVETQYF. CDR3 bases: TGTGCCAGTAGTATAGGGATACTAGCGGGAGCGGTAGAGACCCAGTACTTC.

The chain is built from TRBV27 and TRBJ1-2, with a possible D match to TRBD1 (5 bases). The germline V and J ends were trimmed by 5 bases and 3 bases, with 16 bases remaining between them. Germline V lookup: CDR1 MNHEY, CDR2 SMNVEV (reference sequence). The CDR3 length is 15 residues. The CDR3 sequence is CASSPWGLTDYGYTF. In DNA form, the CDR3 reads TGTGCCAGCAGTCCCTGGGGCCTGACTGACTATGGCTACACCTTC.

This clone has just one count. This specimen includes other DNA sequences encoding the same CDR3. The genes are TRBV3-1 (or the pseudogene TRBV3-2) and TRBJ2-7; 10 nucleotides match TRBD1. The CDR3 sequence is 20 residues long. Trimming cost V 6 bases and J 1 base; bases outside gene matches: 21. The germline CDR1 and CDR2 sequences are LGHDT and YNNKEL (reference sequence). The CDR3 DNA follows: TGTGCCAGCAGTACCACTACTCCGGGACAGGGGACGTTGAGGTCCTACGAGCAGTACTTC. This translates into CASSTTTPGQGTLRSYEQYF.

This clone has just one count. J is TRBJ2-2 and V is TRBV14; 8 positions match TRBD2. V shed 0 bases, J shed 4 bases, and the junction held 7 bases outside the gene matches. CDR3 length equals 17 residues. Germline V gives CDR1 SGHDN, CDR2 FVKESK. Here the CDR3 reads CASSQDIREGPTGELFF. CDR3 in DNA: TGTGCCAGCAGCCAAGATATCCGGGAGGGCCCCACCGGGGAGCTGTTTTTT.

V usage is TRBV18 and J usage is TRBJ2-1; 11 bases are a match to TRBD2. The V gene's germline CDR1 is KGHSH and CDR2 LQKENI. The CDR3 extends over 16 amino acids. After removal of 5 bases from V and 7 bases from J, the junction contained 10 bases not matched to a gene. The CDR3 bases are TGTGCCAGCTCATCCCCGGGACTAGCGGATGTTAATGAGCAGTTCTTC. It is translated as CASSSPGLADVNEQFF.

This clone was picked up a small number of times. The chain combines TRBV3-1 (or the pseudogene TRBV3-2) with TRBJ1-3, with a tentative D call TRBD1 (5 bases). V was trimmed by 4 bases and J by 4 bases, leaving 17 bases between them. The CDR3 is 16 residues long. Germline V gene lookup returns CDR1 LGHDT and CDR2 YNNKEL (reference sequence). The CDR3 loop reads CASSPHDRLAGNTIYF. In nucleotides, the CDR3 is TGTGCCAGCAGCCCCCATGACAGACTAGCGGGAAACACCATATATTTT.